The 15 T cell receptor beta chains presented below share a single source sample, sequenced in a study of blood T cell repertoires in COVID-19. Sequencing was performed with immunoSEQ multiplex PCR; in TCRdb, only in-frame clones are kept and a portion is missing. This sample yields 250,000 to 300,000 clones, of which 80% to 85% are seen a single time; roughly 2.9% belongs to the top ten. The specimen was peripheral blood. The receptors were sampled from a woman in her sixties with active or convalescent COVID-19.

V gene TRBV12-5 combines with J gene TRBJ2-1; TRBD2 matches at 8 bases. Germline CDR1 reads LGHNT; CDR2 reads FRNRAP. The CDR3 has 18 residues. The V gene end was trimmed by 0 bases and the J gene end by 2 bases; junction bases not matched to a gene: 9. The CDR3 region has the DNA TGTGCTAGTGGTTTGGTATTGGGTAGCGGGACAACCTACAATGAGCAGTTCTTC. Amino acids: CASGLVLGSGTTYNEQFF.

V gene TRBV3-1 (or the pseudogene TRBV3-2) combines with J gene TRBJ1-2; D gene unclear. Germline V gives CDR1 LGHDT, CDR2 YNNKEL (reference sequence). V shed 1 base and J shed 4 bases, with 13 bases lying between them. This CDR3 is 15 amino acids long. The CDR3 bases are TGTGCCAGCAGCCAAGGGACTATTCAACCCTATGGCTACACCTTC. This codes for CASSQGTIQPYGYTF.

The chain links TRBV5-1 to TRBJ1-3; tentative D call: TRBD1 (6 bases). The V end was cut by 4 bases, the J end by 4 bases, with 18 bases between. The CDR3 runs to 16 residues. CDR1 and CDR2 from the germline V gene are SGHRS and YFSETQ. The CDR3 coding sequence is TGCGCCAGCAGCCTTTTAACCGGGACAAGAGGAAACACCATATATTTT. Translating gives CASSLLTGTRGNTIYF.

The chain carries TRBV19 and TRBJ2-2, with 7 bases fitting TRBD1. With 3 bases clipped from V and 0 bases from J, the junction kept 4 bases outside the gene matches. The CDR3 loop spans 16 amino acids. Germline CDR1 reads LNHDA; CDR2 reads SQIVND (reference sequence). The CDR3 reads CASSMDGTANTGELFF. DNA of the CDR3: TGTGCCAGTAGTATGGATGGGACAGCGAACACCGGGGAGCTGTTTTTT.

The chain combines TRBV12-3 or TRBV12-4 with TRBJ1-2; D gene uncertain. The CDR3 runs 13 residues. Trimming stripped 2 bases from V and 4 bases from J, with 8 bases between. DNA of the CDR3: TGTGCCAGCAGTTTAATACAGTCCTATGGCTACACCTTC. It translates to CASSLIQSYGYTF.

The chain is built from TRBV29-1 and TRBJ2-5; 10 bases map to TRBD2. The CDR3 consists of 15 residues. Germline values: CDR1 SQVTM, CDR2 ANQGSEA. V lost 3 bases, J lost 5 bases, and 9 bases stayed unmatched. CDR3 DNA sequence: TGCAGCGTTGATACTAGCGGGGTGTTGGGGGAGACCCAGTACTTC. Translating it yields CSVDTSGVLGETQYF.

The CDR3 reads CASSRGNQPQHF. The CDR3 bases are TGTGCCAGCAGCAGGGGTAATCAGCCCCAGCATTTT. The chain recombines TRBV27 with TRBJ1-5, with D perhaps TRBD1 (6 bases). Between the trimmed V and J ends, which lost 6 bases and 4 bases, there was a span of 7 bases. The CDR3 is made up of 12 amino acids. Germline V gives CDR1 MNHEY, CDR2 SMNVEV (reference sequence).

This clone showed up just a few times. This chain uses TRBV3-1 (or the pseudogene TRBV3-2) with TRBJ2-1; D not resolved. The V end lost 0 bases, the J end lost 10 bases, and 10 bases lay between the germline ends. CDR3 length: 13 amino acids. CDR1 LGHDT and CDR2 YNNKEL come from the germline V gene (reference sequence). The CDR3 region is CASSQERVGEQFF. In DNA form, the CDR3 reads TGTGCCAGCAGCCAAGAACGGGTTGGAGAGCAGTTCTTC.

This clone showed up just a few times. The chain combines TRBV3-1 (or the pseudogene TRBV3-2) with TRBJ1-2; 7 nucleotides agree with TRBD1. V lost 5 bases, J lost 5 bases, and 5 bases stayed unmatched. Germline CDR1 and CDR2: LGHDT and YNNKEL (reference sequence). This CDR3 spans 13 amino acids. The CDR3 here is CASSRDRIYGYTF. CDR3 nucleotides: TGTGCCAGCAGCAGGGACAGAATTTATGGCTACACCTTC.

The rearrangement uses TRBV12-3 or TRBV12-4 and TRBJ1-1; TRBD1 matches 7 bases. V shed 7 bases and J 6 bases; nucleotides not matched to a gene: 2. This CDR3 is built from 11 residues. CDR3 sequence reads: CASNTGAEAFF. CDR3 DNA sequence: TGTGCCAGCAACACAGGGGCTGAAGCTTTCTTT.

This sequence joins TRBV12-5 and TRBJ2-5, with 13 positions matching TRBD2. Trimming at V came to 6 bases and at J to 5 bases, leaving 3 bases not matched to a gene. Germline-derived CDR1 and CDR2 are LGHNT and FRNRAP. The CDR3 spans 14 residues. CDR3 DNA: TGTGCTAGTGGCGAGGGACTAGCGGGGGAGACCCAGTACTTC. Translation: CASGEGLAGETQYF. Complete variable domain (other parts from reference TRBV12-5 and TRBJ2-5): DARVTQTPRHKVTEMGQEVTMRCQPILGHNTVFWYRQTMMQGLELLAYFRNRAPLDDSGMPKDRFSAEMPDATLATLKIQPSEPRDSAVYFCASGEGLAGETQYFGPGTRLLVL.

The rearrangement uses TRBV7-9 and TRBJ1-1; possible D gene TRBD1, 5 bases. The V gene's germline CDR1 is SEHNR and CDR2 FQNEAQ (reference sequence). The CDR3 extends over 15 amino acids. The V end was cut by 5 bases, the J end by 4 bases, with 17 bases between. The CDR3, as DNA: TGTGCCAGCAGCGTAGACAGAAGTAGTGGCACTGAAGCTTTCTTT. This encodes CASSVDRSSGTEAFF.

The chain combines TRBV4-2 with TRBJ1-2; weak D call: TRBD1 (5 bases). V lost 4 bases and J lost 8, with 23 bases in between. Germline V gene lookup returns CDR1 LGHNA and CDR2 YNFKEQ. The CDR3 length is 16 residues. The CDR3 spells CASSLPGTAGRYGYTF. The CDR3 DNA follows: TGTGCCAGCAGCCTGCCCGGGACGGCCGGGAGATACGGCTACACCTTC.

The rearrangement links TRBV5-1 to TRBJ1-1, with D perhaps matching TRBD1 (6 bases). The germline CDR1 and CDR2 sequences are SGHRS and YFSETQ. The CDR3 is 15 amino acids. V dropped 8 bases and J dropped 2 bases, with 19 bases sitting between them. The CDR3 sequence: CASRRDTVKNTEAFF. CDR3 sequence (DNA): TGCGCCAGTAGACGGGACACAGTGAAAAACACTGAAGCTTTCTTT.

The chain is built from TRBV9 and TRBJ1-1; D is perhaps TRBD1 (6 bases). The V gene's germline CDR1 is SGDLS and CDR2 YYNGEE. With 3 bases removed from V and 0 bases from J, the gap between germline ends came to 18 bases. The CDR3 extends over 17 amino acids. The CDR3 is CASSAFHLQGVNTEAFF. The CDR3 DNA reads as TGTGCCAGCAGCGCCTTCCATCTACAGGGTGTGAACACTGAAGCTTTCTTT. The entire variable domain, with the rest obtained from reference TRBV9 and TRBJ1-1, is as follows: DSGVTQTPKHLITATGQRVTLRCSPRSGDLSVYWYQQSLDQGLQFLIQYYNGEERAKGNILERFSAQQFPDLHSELNLSSLELGDSALYFCASSAFHLQGVNTEAFFGQGTRLTVV.